This is a list of T cell receptor beta chains from one sample in a study of T-cell reconstitution after alpha-beta-depleted transplantation in children. TCRdb used MiXCR to reprocess the PCR reads, holding one entry per CDR3 protein. The sample holds approximately 490,000 distinct CDR3 sequences, about 12% seen once. The source material was PBMCs from the stem cell graft donor, sampled from the stem cell graft. All receptors come from a human donor who donated a stem cell graft to a child with combined immunodeficiency. The CDR3 runs from the conserved cysteine through the conserved F or W. A D gene is named only where the DNA matches it firmly. Some rows have no size entry. The others give once, few or many, or a class for an expanded clone.

abundance	v_gene	d_gene	j_gene	CDR3nt	CDR3aa
few	TRBV12-3/TRBV12-4	NA	TRBJ2-5	TGTGCCAGCAGTTTCTGGCGGAGAGAGACCCAGTACTTC	CASSFWRRETQYF
many	TRBV29-1	TRBD2	TRBJ2-1	TGCAGCGGATACTTAGCGGGAGGGGGTAATGAGCAGTTCTTC	CSGYLAGGGNEQFF
many	TRBV7-2	NA	TRBJ2-7	TGTGCCAGCAGGGAGGTGGGAGGTCACGAGCAGTACTTC	CASREVGGHEQYF
few	TRBV15	TRBD1	TRBJ2-7	TGTGCCACCAGCAAGACAAGAGACAGGGGGGACGAGCAGTACTTC	CATSKTRDRGDEQYF
NA	TRBV29-1	TRBD2	TRBJ2-5	TGCAGCGTTGAGGCTTGGATGGAGGCGGGAGAAGAGACCCAGTACTTC	CSVEAWMEAGEETQYF
many	TRBV20-1	TRBD2	TRBJ2-3	TGCAGTGCTAGACCTAGCGGGATCGGCACAGATACGCAGTATTTT	CSARPSGIGTDTQYF
few	TRBV5-5	TRBD1	TRBJ1-6	TGTGCCAGCAGCTTGGCAGCCGGGACAGGGGGCAATTCACCCCTCCACTTT	CASSLAAGTGGNSPLHF
NA	TRBV7-2	TRBD1	TRBJ1-4	TGTGCCAGCAGCTTAGAAATCGAGGACAGGGACGAAAAACTGTTTTTT	CASSLEIEDRDEKLFF
many	TRBV9	NA	TRBJ2-5	TGTGCCAGCAGCGTAGCTACCAGGGCAGGTGATGGAGAGACCCAGTACTTC	CASSVATRAGDGETQYF
many	TRBV7-8	NA	TRBJ2-2	TGTGCCAGCAGCGACGGACTGTTCCTTTCTAGCGGGGAGCTGTTTTTT	CASSDGLFLSSGELFF
few	TRBV6-1	TRBD1	TRBJ2-7	TGTGCCAGCAGCCGAGGGGCCCTAGGACAGGGACGAAACGAGCAGTACTTC	CASSRGALGQGRNEQYF